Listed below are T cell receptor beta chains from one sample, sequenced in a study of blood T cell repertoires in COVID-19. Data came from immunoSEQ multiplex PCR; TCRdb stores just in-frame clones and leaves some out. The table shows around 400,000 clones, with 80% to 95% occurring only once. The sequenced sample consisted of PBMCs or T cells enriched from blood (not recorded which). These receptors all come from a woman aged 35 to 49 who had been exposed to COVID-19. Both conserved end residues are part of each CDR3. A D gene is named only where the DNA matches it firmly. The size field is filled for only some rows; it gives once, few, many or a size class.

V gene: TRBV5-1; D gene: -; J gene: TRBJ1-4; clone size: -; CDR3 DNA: TGCGCCAGCAGCCCGACAGCAACTAATGAAAAACTGTTTTTT; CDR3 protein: CASSPTATNEKLFF
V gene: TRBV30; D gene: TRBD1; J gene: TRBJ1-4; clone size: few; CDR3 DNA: TGTGCCTGGAGTGTACTACCCGGGACAGGGAATGAAAAACTGTTTTTT; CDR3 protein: CAWSVLPGTGNEKLFF
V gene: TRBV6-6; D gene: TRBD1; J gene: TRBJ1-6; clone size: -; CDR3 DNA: TGTGCCAGCAGTCGACGGACAGGGGGTATGAGGAATTCACCCCTCCACTTT; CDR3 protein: CASSRRTGGMRNSPLHF
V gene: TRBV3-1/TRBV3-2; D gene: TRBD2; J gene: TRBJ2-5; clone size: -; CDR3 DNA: TGTGCCAGCAGCCGAACTAGCGGGGGTGGAGAGACCCAGTACTTC; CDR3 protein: CASSRTSGGGETQYF
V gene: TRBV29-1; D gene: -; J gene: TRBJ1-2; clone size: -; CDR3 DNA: TGCAGCGTTGAAGGGCAGGGTGCCTATGGCTACACCTTC; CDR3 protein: CSVEGQGAYGYTF
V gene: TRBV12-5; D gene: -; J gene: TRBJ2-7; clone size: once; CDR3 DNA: TGTGCTAGTGGTTTGGGTACAGGCCCCTACGAGCAGTACTTC; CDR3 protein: CASGLGTGPYEQYF
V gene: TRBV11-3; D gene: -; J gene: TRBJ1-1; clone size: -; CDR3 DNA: TGTGCCAGCAGTCCTAGCGGGGGCCGCAAAGAAGCTTTCTTT; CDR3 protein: CASSPSGGRKEAFF
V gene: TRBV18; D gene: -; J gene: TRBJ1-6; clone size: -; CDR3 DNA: TGTGCCAGCTCACCACCTGCGGGAAATTCACCCCTCCACTTT; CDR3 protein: CASSPPAGNSPLHF
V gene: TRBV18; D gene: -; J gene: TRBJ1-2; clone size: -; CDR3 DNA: TGTGCCAGCTCACCAGAGAGAAACTATGGCTACACCTTC; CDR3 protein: CASSPERNYGYTF
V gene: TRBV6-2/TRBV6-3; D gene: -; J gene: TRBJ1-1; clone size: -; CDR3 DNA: TGTGCCAGCAGTATCTCGCGGGGCGGGACTGAAGCTTTCTTT; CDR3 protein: CASSISRGGTEAFF
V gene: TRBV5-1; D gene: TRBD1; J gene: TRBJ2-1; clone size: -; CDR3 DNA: TGCGCCAGCAGCCCGTCACAGGGGTTCACCTACAATGAGCAGTTCTTC; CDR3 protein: CASSPSQGFTYNEQFF
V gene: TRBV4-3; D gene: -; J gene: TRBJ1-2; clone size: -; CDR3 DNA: TGCGCCAGCAGCCAAGAAGGAGGTCAGGGACTCTATGGCTACACCTTC; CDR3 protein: CASSQEGGQGLYGYTF
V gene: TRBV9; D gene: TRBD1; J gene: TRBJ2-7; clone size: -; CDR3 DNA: TGTGCCAGCAGCGTCTGGGACAGCTCCTACGAGCAGTACTTC; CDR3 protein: CASSVWDSSYEQYF
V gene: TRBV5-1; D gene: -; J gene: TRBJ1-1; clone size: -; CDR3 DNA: TGCGCCAGCAGCTTAGGAGGGATGGGGACTGAAGCTTTCTTT; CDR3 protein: CASSLGGMGTEAFF
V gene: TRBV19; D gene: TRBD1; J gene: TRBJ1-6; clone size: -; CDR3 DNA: TGTGCCAGTAGTGCCCGGGACAGATCATCACCCCTCCACTTT; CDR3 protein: CASSARDRSSPLHF
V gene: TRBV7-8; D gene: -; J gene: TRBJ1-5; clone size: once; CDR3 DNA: TGTGCCAGCAGCTTACAGGCCACCAGCCTTGCGAGCAATCAGCCCCAGCATTTT; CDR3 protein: CASSLQATSLASNQPQHF
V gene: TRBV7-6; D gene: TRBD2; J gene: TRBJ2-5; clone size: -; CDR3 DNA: TGTGCCAGCAGCCCGGGACTAGCGGGGGGGCGGGAGACCCAGTACTTC; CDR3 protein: CASSPGLAGGRETQYF
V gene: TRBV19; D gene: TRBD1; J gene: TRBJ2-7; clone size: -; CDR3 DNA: TGTGCCAGTATGGGGGACAGCTCCTACGAGCAGTACTTC; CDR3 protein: CASMGDSSYEQYF
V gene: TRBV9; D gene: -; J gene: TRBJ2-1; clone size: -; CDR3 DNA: TGTGCCAGCAGCGTAGGAGTAGGGGCAGATGAGCAGTTCTTC; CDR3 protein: CASSVGVGADEQFF
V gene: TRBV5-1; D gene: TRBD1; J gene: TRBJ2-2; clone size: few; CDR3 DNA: TGCGCCAGCCTTTTACAGGGGACCGGGGAGCTGTTTTTT; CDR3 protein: CASLLQGTGELFF
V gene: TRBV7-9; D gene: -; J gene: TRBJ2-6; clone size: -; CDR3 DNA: TGTGCCAGCAGCTTAGGGCGGGGTAGTGGCATTGGGGCCAACGTCCTGACTTTC; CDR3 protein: CASSLGRGSGIGANVLTF
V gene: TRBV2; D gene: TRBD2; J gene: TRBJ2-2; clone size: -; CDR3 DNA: TGTGCCAGCAGTCATCCGGGACTACCGAACACCGGGGAGCTGTTTTTT; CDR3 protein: CASSHPGLPNTGELFF
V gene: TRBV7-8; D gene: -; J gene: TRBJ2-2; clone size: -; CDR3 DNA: TGTGCCAGCAGCTCCGACAAGAACACCGGGGAGCTGTTTTTT; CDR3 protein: CASSSDKNTGELFF
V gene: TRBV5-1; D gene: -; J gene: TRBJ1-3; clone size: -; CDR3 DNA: TGCGCCAGCAGCTTGGGGACAAGGGCTGGAAACACCATATATTTT; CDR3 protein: CASSLGTRAGNTIYF
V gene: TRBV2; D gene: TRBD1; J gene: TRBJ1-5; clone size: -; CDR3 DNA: TGTGCCAGCAGTGACGGACCACACAGGGGCAGCAATCAGCCCCAGCATTTT; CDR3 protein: CASSDGPHRGSNQPQHF
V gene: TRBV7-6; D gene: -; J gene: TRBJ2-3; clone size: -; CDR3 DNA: TGTGCCAGCAGCTTAGAGGGGCCGAGTATCACAGATACGCAGTATTTT; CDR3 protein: CASSLEGPSITDTQYF